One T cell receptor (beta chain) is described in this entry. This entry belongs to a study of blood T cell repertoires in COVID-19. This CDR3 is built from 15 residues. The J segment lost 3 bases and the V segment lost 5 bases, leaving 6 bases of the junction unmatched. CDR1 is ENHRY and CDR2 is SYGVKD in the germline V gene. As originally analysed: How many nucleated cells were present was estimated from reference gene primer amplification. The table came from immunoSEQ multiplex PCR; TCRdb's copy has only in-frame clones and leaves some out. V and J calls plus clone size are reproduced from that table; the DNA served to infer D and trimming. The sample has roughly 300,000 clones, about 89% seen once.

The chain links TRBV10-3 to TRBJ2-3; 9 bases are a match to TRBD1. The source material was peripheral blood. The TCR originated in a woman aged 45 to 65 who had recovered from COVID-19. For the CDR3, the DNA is TGTGCCATCAGTACAGGGGGCAGTGGAACAGATACGCAGTATTTT. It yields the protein CAISTGGSGTDTQYF.